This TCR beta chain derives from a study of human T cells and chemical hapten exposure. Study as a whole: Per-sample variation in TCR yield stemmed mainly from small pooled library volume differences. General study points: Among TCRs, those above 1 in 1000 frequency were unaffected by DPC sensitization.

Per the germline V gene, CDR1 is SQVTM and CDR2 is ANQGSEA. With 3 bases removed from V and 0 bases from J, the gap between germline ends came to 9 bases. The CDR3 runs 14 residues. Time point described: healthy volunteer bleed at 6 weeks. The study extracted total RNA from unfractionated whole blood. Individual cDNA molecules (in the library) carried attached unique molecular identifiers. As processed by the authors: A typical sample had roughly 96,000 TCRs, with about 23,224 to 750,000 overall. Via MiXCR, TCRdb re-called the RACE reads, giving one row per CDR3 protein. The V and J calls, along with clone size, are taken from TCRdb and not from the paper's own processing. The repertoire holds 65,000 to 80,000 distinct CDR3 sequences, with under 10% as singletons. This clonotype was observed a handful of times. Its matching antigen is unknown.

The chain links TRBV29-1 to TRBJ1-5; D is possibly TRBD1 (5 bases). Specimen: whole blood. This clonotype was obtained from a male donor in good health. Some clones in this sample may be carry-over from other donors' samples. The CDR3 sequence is CSVDGGGSNQPQHF. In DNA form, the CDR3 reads TGCAGCGTTGATGGGGGAGGTAGCAATCAGCCCCAGCATTTT.